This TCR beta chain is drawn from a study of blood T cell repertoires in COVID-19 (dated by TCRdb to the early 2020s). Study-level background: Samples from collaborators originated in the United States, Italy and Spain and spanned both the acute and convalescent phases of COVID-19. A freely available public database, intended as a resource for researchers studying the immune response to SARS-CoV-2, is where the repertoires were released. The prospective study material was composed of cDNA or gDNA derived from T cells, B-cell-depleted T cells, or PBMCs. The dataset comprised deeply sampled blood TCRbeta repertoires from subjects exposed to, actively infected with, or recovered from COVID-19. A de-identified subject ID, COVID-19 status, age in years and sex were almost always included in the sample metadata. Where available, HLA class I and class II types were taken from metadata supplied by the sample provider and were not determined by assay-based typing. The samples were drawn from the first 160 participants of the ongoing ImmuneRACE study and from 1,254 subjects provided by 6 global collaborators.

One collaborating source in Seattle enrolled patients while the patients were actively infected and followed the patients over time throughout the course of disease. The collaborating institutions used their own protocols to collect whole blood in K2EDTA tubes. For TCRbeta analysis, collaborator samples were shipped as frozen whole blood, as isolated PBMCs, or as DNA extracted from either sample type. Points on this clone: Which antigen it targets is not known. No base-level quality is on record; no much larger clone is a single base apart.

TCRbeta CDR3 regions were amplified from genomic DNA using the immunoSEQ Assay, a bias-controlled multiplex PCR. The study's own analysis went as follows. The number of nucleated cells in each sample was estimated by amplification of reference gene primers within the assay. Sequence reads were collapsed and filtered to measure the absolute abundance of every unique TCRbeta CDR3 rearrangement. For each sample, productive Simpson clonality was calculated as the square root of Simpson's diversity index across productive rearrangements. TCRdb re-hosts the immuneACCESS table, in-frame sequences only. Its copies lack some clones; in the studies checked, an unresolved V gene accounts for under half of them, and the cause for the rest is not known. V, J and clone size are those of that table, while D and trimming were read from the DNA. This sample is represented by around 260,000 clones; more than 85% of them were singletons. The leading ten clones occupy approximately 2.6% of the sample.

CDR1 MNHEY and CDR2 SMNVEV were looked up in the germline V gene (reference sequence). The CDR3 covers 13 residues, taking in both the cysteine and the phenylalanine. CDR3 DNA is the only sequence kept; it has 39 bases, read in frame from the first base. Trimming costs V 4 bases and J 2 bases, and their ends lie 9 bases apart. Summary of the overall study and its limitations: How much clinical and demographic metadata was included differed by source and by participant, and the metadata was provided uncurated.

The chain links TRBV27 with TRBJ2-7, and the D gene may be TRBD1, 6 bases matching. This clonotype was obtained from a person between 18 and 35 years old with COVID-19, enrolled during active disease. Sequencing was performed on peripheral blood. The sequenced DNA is TGTGCCAGCAGTTACAGGGTAGCCTACGAGCAGTACTTC. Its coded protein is CASSYRVAYEQYF.